This T cell receptor beta chain was captured by sequencing in a study of cytotoxic CD8 clonotypes in ibrutinib-treated CLL. Whole-study context: There were, on average, 255,043 productive templates and approximately 94,000 productive rearrangements per sample. Whole-study findings and limits: Rare overall, public clonotypes shrank or held steady under therapy. At the start, clonality exceeded age-matched healthy donors and followed circulating CD8+ T-cell counts. Progressing and sustained-remission patients had different sampling times.

Clones were sequenced by immunoSEQ multiplex PCR, and TCRdb holds only the in-frame ones, with some missing. This sample yields approximately 97,000 clones, of which around 77% are seen a single time; under 30% belongs to the top ten. The germline CDR1 and CDR2 sequences are SQVTM and ANQGSEA. Trimming removed 4 bases at V and 5 bases at J, with 3 bases between. This CDR3 comprises 10 residues. To note about this clone: Its antigen is not known.

The receptor comes from a human donor with chronic lymphocytic leukemia. The rearrangement joins TRBV29-1 to TRBJ2-1; D unclear. The sequencing here drew on PBMCs, taken after 24 months of ibrutinib treatment. The CDR3 DNA reads TGCAGCGTTGTTCACAATGAGCAGTTCTTC. This codes for CSVVHNEQFF.